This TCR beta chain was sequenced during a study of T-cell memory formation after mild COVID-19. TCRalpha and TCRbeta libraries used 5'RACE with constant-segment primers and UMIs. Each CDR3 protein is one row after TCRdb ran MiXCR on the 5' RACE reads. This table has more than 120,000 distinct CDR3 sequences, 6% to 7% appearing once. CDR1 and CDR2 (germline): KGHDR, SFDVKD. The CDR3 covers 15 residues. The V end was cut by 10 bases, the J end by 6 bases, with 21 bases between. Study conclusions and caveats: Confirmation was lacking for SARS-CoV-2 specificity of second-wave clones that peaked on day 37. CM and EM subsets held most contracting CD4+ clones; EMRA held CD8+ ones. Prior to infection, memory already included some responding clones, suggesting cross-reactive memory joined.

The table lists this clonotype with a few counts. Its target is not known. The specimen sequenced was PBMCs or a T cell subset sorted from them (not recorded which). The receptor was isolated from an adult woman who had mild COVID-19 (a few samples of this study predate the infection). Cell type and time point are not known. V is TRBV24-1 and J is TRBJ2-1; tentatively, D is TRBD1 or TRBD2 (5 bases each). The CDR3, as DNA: TGTGCCACGAGGACCCGCCGGGGCGAAGGCAATGAGCAGTTCTTC. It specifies CATRTRRGEGNEQFF.